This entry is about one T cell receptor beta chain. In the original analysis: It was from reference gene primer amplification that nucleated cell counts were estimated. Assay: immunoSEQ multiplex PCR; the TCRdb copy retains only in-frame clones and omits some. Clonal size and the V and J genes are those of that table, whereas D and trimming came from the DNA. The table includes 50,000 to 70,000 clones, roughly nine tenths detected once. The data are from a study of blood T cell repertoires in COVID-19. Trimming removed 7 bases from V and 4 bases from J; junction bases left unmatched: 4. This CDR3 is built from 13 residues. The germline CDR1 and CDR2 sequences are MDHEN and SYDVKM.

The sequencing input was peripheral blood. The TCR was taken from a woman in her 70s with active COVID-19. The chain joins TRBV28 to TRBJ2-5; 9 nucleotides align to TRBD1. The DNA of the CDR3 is TGTGCCAGCACCATGACAGGGGGAGAGACCCAGTACTTC. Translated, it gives CASTMTGGETQYF.